Listed here are 8 T cell receptor beta chains from one sample, sequenced in a study of blood T cell repertoires in COVID-19. Sequencing was performed with immunoSEQ multiplex PCR; in TCRdb, only in-frame clones are kept and a portion is missing. The profile shows 120,000 to 150,000 clones, 84% of them singletons. The sequenced material came from PBMCs or T cells enriched from blood (not recorded which). Source of these receptors: a woman aged 45 to 65 who had been exposed to COVID-19.

This chain links TRBV2 with TRBJ1-5; 8 nucleotides align to TRBD1. J lost 6 bases, V lost 4 bases, and 8 bases had no gene match. Germline CDR1 is SNHLY and CDR2 is FYNNEI. This CDR3 region has 15 residues. CDR3 in amino acids: CASSVGQGGTQPQHF. CDR3 nucleotides: TGTGCCAGCAGTGTTGGACAGGGAGGCACTCAGCCCCAGCATTTT.

The rearrangement uses TRBV9 and TRBJ2-2; 7 nucleotides agree with TRBD2. The CDR3 length is 16 residues. V lost 0 bases, J lost 6 bases, and 8 bases stayed unmatched. Germline CDR1 SGDLS, CDR2 YYNGEE. The CDR3 sequence: CASSVAAGASPGELFF. The DNA for the CDR3 is TGTGCCAGCAGCGTAGCGGCGGGAGCATCACCCGGGGAGCTGTTTTTT.

The chain uses TRBV5-4 and TRBJ1-1; TRBD1 matches 8 bases. The CDR3 consists of 14 residues. The ends lost 4 bases at V and 3 bases at J; junction bases unmatched: 5. Germline V gene lookup returns CDR1 SGHNT and CDR2 YYREEE (reference sequence). Written as DNA, the CDR3 is TGTGCCAGCAGCCCGCGACAGGGGTACACTGAAGCTTTCTTT. This gives the protein CASSPRQGYTEAFF.

V gene TRBV18 combines with J gene TRBJ2-2; possibly TRBD2 for D (7 bases). The CDR3 loop spans 18 amino acids. The ends were cut back, 0 bases at V and 0 bases at J, with 14 bases in the middle. Germline values: CDR1 KGHSH, CDR2 LQKENI. CDR3 coding DNA: TGTGCCAGCTCACCACCTACGGGGGGCCCCACGAACACCGGGGAGCTGTTTTTT. Its translation is CASSPPTGGPTNTGELFF. Filled out from reference TRBV18 and TRBJ2-2, the complete variable domain reads NAGVMQNPRHLVRRRGQEARLRCSPMKGHSHVYWYRQLPEEGLKFMVYLQKENIIDESGMPKERFSAEFPKEGPSILRIQQVVRGDSAAYFCASSPPTGGPTNTGELFFGEGSRLTVL.

This sequence joins TRBV9 and TRBJ2-7; 9 bases align to TRBD2. The V gene's germline CDR1 is SGDLS and CDR2 YYNGEE. Germline trimming cut 3 bases from V and 1 base from J; bases unmatched to any gene: 2. This CDR3 spans 14 amino acids. Written as DNA, the CDR3 is TGTGCCAGCAGCGAGACTAGCGGTTCCTACGAGCAGTACTTC. Translated, it gives CASSETSGSYEQYF.

The chain joins TRBV4-3 to TRBJ2-3; TRBD2 matches 11 bases. In germline, CDR1 is LGHNA, CDR2 YSLEER. The CDR3 has 16 residues. J was trimmed by 4 bases and V by 0 bases; bases with no gene match: 3. This CDR3 reads CASSQDYSGGADTQYF. CDR3 coding DNA: TGCGCCAGCAGCCAAGATTATAGCGGGGGGGCAGATACGCAGTATTTT.

The chain links TRBV19 to TRBJ2-1, with 9 bases lining up with TRBD2. V gave up 6 bases and J gave up 8 bases; unmatched junction bases: 11. The CDR3 runs 15 residues. Germline-derived CDR1 and CDR2 are LNHDA and SQIVND (reference sequence). The CDR3 reads CASRDPAGGQYEQFF. CDR3 DNA sequence: TGTGCCAGTAGAGACCCAGCGGGAGGCCAATATGAGCAGTTCTTC.

The chain employs TRBV5-6 and TRBJ1-4; 11 bases are a match to TRBD1. CDR3 size: 15 residues. V lost 4 bases, J lost 8 bases, and 7 bases stayed unmatched. CDR1 and CDR2 (germline): SGHDT, YYEEEE. The CDR3 bases are TGTGCCAGCAGCGTGGACAGGGGGCGAAGAGAAAAACTGTTTTTT. As protein: CASSVDRGRREKLFF.